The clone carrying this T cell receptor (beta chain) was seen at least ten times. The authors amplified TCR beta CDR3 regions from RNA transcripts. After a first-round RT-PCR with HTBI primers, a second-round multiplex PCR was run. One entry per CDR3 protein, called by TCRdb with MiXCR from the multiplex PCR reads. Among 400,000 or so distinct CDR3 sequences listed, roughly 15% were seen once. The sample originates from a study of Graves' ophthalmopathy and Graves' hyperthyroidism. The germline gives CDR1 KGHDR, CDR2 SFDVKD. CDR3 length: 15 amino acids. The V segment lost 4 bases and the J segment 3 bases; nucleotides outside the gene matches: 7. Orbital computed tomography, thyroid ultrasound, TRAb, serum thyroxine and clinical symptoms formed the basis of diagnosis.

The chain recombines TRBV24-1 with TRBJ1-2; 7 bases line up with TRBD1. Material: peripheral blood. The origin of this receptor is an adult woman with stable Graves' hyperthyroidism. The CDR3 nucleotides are TGTGCCACCAGTGACCCCCACAGGGGAGACTATGGCTACACCTTC. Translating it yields CATSDPHRGDYGYTF.